This T cell receptor (beta chain) was captured by sequencing in a study of blood T cell repertoires in COVID-19. About the research overall: Collection of acute and convalescent COVID-19 samples took place in the United States, Italy and Spain. Sources were T cells, B-cell-depleted T cells, or PBMCs; the material itself was cDNA or gDNA.

As handled by the study authors: Estimated nucleated cell counts came from reference gene primer amplification. The protocol was immunoSEQ multiplex PCR, while the TCRdb copy is restricted to in-frame clones and leaves out a portion. V, J and clone size derive from that table, while D and trimming were established from the DNA sequence. The table records over 400,000 clones, 80% to 90% of them present only once. The sample holds a few counts of this clone. The CDR3 runs to 12 residues. V dropped 10 bases and J dropped 0 bases, with 7 bases sitting between them. Germline CDR1 MDHEN, CDR2 SYDVKM. What was sequenced was peripheral blood. V gene TRBV28 combines with J gene TRBJ1-5; unclear D gene. This clonotype was obtained from a human donor in a cohort sampled during active COVID-19. The CDR3 bases are TGTGCCACCTCAGGTAGCAATCAGCCCCAGCATTTT. It translates to CATSGSNQPQHF.